This T cell receptor beta chain was obtained from a study of Graves' ophthalmopathy and Graves' hyperthyroidism. Study summary: Peripheral blood collection took place at initial diagnosis, before any treatment.

To note about this clonotype: What it recognizes is unknown.

Pregnant or lactating patients and those with other autoimmune diseases or uncontrolled infections were excluded. The CDR3 is 15 amino acids. V lost 2 bases to trimming and J lost 6 bases; unmatched junction nucleotides: 9. Germline-derived CDR1 and CDR2 are SGHNT and YENEEA. The sequenced template was RNA, covering the TCR beta CDR3 region. HTBI primers were employed in first-round RT-PCR, then a second-round multiplex PCR followed. TCRdb ran MiXCR on the multiplex PCR reads and lists one entry per CDR3 protein. Here the sample spans hundreds of thousands of distinct CDR3 sequences, roughly two fifths being singletons. Study results and limitations: Most thyroid-expanded clonotypes exceeding 0.001 frequency were also found in blood. Sensitivity of approximately 88% and specificity of less than 82% were achieved when a 13-signature model separated ophthalmopathy from stable hyperthyroidism.

The sequence was obtained from an adult man with Graves' ophthalmopathy. The sequencing input was peripheral blood. This chain connects TRBV11-3 to TRBJ1-2, with TRBD1 identical over 7 bases. This CDR3 reads CASSLSSGDRDGYTF. CDR3 DNA sequence: TGTGCCAGCAGCTTAAGTAGCGGGGACAGAGATGGCTACACCTTC.